This TCR beta chain stems from a study of identical twins listed by TCRdb under 2016. A note on the overall study: To test whether fetal clonotypes persist, this study deep-sequenced TCR alpha and beta repertoires from monozygotic twins, from unrelated adults of various ages, and from cord blood. Replicate twin experiments were performed at different times using different library preparation protocols to rule out contamination.

Receptor amplification or capture employed 5' RACE. The listed sequencing device is Illumina HiSeq 2000. A universal primer binding site was introduced by template switching, and a unique molecular identifier was present in the final cDNA, enabling accurate counting of TCR cDNA molecules. First-strand cDNA for TCR alpha and beta chains was synthesized from specific primers in the conserved constant-segment region. To control for contamination, every cDNA library was double barcoded, receiving both a SMART-Mk sample barcode and Illumina barcodes. TruSeq adapter sequences and Illumina sample barcodes were added in two successive PCR steps. TCR alpha and beta cDNA libraries were sequenced on the Illumina HiSeq platform with custom primers. Per the authors' processing: Raw reads were processed with MiGEC to extract unique molecular identifiers, and MiXCR was used to determine CDR3 positions. For each individual, recombination models were inferred using an EM algorithm with the repgenHMM and IGoR tools. Shared clonotypes were analyzed with the tcR package in R, and sharing was normalized by the product of cloneset sizes. To study raw recombination free of thymic and clonal selection effects, out-of-frame nonproductive sequences were analyzed. Clones were called with MiXCR by TCRdb after fastp trimmed the public reads at Q25, and only in-frame beta chains were retained. Identical CDR3 proteins give one entry, which carries the most common genes and DNA. These V and J calls originate from TCRdb's pipeline instead of the authors' own analysis. The sample table records approximately 500,000 distinct CDR3 sequences; roughly 24% of these occur just once. Roughly 3% of the sample comes from the top ten.

As to this clonotype: Its antigen target is currently unknown. Base-call qualities are not available, and no considerably larger clone is one nucleotide away.

As encoded in the germline V gene, CDR1 is SNHLY while CDR2 is FYNNEI. There are 17 amino acids in the CDR3, from cysteine to phenylalanine inclusive. Only the CDR3 DNA stays, 51 bases, in frame from base 1. After removal of 4 bases from V and 4 bases from J, the junction retains 11 bases not matched to a gene. All donors were healthy Caucasians. Three pairs of female monozygotic twins, all aged roughly 18 to 29 years, were included in the twin cohort. Positive isolation kits from Invitrogen were used to isolate the CD4+ and CD8+ T cell populations. Results the study describes overall, beyond this receptor: Zero-insertion analyses could be partly confounded by invariant T cells such as MAIT and iNKT, though diverse VJ usage argued against such confounding for most clonotypes. Fewer insertions were carried by abundant cord blood beta clonotypes, a similar but weaker trend appeared in young adult naive repertoires, and no such trend appeared in memory repertoires. Out-of-frame TCR alpha sharing in monozygotic twins was systematically underestimated by recombination models, whereas sharing between unrelated individuals was in agreement with the recombination models. Out-of-frame TCR alpha sequences shared between twins showed an excess of low generation-probability sequences compared with coincidental sharing between unrelated individuals. Conclusions relied on cross-sectional statistical analysis, since the same donors could not be followed over many years. The excess sharing between twins in beta out-of-frame sequences was weaker because fewer shared sequences reduced the signal-to-noise ratio.

These same records also appear under a second study, on T cells expressing NK-cell markers. From that second study: In sorted CD3+CD56+NKG2C+, CD3+CD56+NKG2C- and CD3+CD56-NKG2C+ T-cell subsets from eight donors, TCR beta-chain repertoires were profiled. Among the eight sequenced donors, seven were HCMV-seropositive and one was HCMV-seronegative. In several experiments an anti-gammadeltaTCR antibody was added to restrict sorting to alphabetaTCR-expressing T cells. In over five donors, the dominant CD3+CD56+NKG2C+ clonotypes were found to rank among the top 10 CD8+ clonotypes and to make up about 1.0-7.5% of CD8+ T cells. Those dominant clonotypes were again the most abundant among CD3+CD56-NKG2C+ cells in a handful of donors, at about 25-60.1%. Whether the expanded NKG2C-expressing T cell clones were specific for HCMV antigens remained unclear. The eight sequenced donors were randomly selected healthy volunteers, three men and five women. HCMV-specific IgG was detected in serum with a commercial ELISA kit to determine HCMV serostatus. MIGEC was used to demultiplex reads and group reads by UMI, and MiTCR was used to assemble and quantify clonotypes. To exclude erroneous sequences, any TCR cDNA sequence not supported by at least two reads was discarded. Downstream repertoire analysis used the tcR package, and clonotypes were matched across fractions by CDR3 nucleotide sequence plus V segment. VDJmatch was used to annotate antigen specificity against VDJdb, with one amino acid substitution in CDR3 permitted.

Sequenced material: CD4+ T cells sorted from blood. The rearrangement combines TRBV2 with TRBJ2-3; TRBD2 matches 10 bases in the middle. This clonotype was obtained from a woman aged 18-35 years in good health. The DNA is TGTGCCAGCAGTGTCGGAGCAAGCGGGGGGGCCGCAGATACGCAGTATTTT. It codes for CASSVGASGGAADTQYF. Reference TRBV2 and TRBJ2-3 proteins supply the regions before and after the CDR3; the full variable domain is: EPEVTQTPSHQVTQMGQEVILRCVPISNHLYFYWYRQILGQKVEFLVSFYNNEISEKSEIFDDQFSVERPDGSNFTLKIRSTKLEDSAMYFCASSVGASGGAADTQYFGPGTRLTVL.